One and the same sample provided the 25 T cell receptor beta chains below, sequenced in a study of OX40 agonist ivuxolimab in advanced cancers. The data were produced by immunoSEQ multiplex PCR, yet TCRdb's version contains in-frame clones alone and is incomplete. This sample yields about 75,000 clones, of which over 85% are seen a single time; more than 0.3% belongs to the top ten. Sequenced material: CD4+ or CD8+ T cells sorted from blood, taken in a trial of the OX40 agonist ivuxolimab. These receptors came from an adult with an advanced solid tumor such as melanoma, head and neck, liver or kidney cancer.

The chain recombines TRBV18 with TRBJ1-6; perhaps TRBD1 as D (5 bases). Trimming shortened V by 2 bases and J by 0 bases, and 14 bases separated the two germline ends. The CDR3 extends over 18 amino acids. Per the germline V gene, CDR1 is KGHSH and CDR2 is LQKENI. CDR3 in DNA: TGTGCCAGCTCACCAAGTGCGGCAGGGAGCTCCTATAATTCACCCCTCCACTTT. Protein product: CASSPSAAGSSYNSPLHF.

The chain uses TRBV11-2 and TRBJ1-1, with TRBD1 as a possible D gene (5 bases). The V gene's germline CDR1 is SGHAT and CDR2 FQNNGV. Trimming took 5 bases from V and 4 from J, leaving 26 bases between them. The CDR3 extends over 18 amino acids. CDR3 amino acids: CASSLPVGTHILGTEAFF. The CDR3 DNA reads TGTGCCAGCAGCCTACCGGTCGGGACCCACATCCTGGGCACTGAAGCTTTCTTT. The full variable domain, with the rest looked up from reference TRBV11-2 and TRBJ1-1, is EAGVAQSPRYKIIEKRQSVAFWCNPISGHATLYWYQQILGQGPKLLIQFQNNGVVDDSQLPKDRFSAERLKGVDSTLKIQPAKLEDSAVYLCASSLPVGTHILGTEAFFGQGTRLTVV.

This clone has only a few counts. The CDR3 reads CASSFDTEAFF. DNA for the CDR3: TGTGCCAGCAGCTTTGACACTGAAGCTTTCTTT. The chain joins TRBV11-1 to TRBJ1-1; D is ambiguous. The CDR3 covers 11 residues. Germline loops: CDR1 SGHAT, CDR2 FQDESV (reference sequence). V dropped 3 bases and J dropped 3 bases, with 2 bases sitting between them. Looking up the rest from reference TRBV11-1 and TRBJ1-1 gives the full variable domain: EAEVAQSPRYKITEKSQAVAFWCDPISGHATLYWYRQILGQGPELLVQFQDESVVDDSQLPKDRFSAERLKGVDSTLKIQPAELGDSAMYLCASSFDTEAFFGQGTRLTVV.

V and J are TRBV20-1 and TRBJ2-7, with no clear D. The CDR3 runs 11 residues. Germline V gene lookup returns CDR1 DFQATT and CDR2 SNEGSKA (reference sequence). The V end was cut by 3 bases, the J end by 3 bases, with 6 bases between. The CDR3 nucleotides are TGCAGTGCTAGCTCTAGCTACGAGCAGTACTTC. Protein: CSASSSYEQYF.

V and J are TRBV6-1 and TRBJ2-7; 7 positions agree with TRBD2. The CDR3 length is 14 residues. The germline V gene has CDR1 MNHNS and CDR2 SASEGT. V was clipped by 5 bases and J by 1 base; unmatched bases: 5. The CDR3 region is CASSLGGGSYEQYF. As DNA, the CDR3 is TGTGCCAGCAGTCTTGGCGGGGGTTCCTACGAGCAGTACTTC.

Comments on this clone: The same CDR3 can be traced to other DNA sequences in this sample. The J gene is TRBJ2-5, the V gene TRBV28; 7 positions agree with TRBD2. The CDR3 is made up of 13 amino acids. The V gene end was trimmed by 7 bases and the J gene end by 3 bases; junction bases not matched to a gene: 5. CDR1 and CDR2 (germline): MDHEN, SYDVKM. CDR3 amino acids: CASTPGGKETQYF. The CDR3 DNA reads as TGTGCCAGCACCCCGGGGGGAAAAGAGACCCAGTACTTC.

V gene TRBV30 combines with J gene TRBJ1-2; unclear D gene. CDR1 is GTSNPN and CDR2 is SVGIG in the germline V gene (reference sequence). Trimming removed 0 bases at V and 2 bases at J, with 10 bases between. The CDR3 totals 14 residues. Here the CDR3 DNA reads TGTGCCTGGAGTGTCAACGGACCGAACTATGGCTACACCTTC. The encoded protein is CAWSVNGPNYGYTF. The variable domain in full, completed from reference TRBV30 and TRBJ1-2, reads SQTIHQWPATLVQPVGSPLSLECTVEGTSNPNLYWYRQAAGRGLQLLFYSVGIGQISSEVPQNLSASRPQDRQFILSSKKLLLSDSGFYLCAWSVNGPNYGYTFGSGTRLTVV.

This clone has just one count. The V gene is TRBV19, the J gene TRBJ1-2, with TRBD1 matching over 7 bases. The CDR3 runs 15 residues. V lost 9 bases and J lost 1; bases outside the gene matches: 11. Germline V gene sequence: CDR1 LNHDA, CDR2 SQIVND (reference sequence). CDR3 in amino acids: CASLRRDRNNYGYTF. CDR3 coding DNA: TGTGCCAGCCTACGACGGGACAGAAATAACTATGGCTACACCTTC.

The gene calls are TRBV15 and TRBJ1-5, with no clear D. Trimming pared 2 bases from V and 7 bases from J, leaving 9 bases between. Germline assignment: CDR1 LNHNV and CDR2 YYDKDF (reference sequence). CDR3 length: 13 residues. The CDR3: CATSRSPVQPQHF. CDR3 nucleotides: TGTGCCACCAGCAGATCACCAGTCCAGCCCCAGCATTTT.

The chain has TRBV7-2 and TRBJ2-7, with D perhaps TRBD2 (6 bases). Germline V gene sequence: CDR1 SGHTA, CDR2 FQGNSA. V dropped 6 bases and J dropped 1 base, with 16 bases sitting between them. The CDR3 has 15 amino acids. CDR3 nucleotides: TGTGCCAGCAGGGGGGGTTTGCGGAGTTCCTACGAGCAGTACTTC. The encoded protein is CASRGGLRSSYEQYF.

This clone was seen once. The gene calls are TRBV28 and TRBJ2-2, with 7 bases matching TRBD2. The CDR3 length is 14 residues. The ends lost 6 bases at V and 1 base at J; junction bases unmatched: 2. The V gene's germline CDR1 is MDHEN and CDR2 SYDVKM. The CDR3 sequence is CASRASGNTGELFF. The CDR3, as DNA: TGTGCCAGCAGGGCTAGCGGGAACACCGGGGAGCTGTTTTTT.

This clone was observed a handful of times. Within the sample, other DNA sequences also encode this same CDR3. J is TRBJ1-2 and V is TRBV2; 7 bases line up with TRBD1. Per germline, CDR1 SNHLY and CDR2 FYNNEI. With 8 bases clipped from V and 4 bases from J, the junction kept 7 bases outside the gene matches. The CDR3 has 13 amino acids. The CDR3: CASVRDSPYGYTF. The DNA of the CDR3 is TGTGCCAGCGTTAGGGACAGTCCCTATGGCTACACCTTC.

The CDR3 coding sequence is TGTGCCAGCAGCCCCCGACTAGCGGGGGGCACAGATACGCAGTATTTT. Translated: CASSPRLAGGTDTQYF. V gene TRBV7-2 combines with J gene TRBJ2-3, with TRBD2 identical over 12 bases. This CDR3 has 16 residues. Trimming cost V 5 bases and J 1 base; bases outside gene matches: 4. CDR1 and CDR2 from the germline V gene are SGHTA and FQGNSA.

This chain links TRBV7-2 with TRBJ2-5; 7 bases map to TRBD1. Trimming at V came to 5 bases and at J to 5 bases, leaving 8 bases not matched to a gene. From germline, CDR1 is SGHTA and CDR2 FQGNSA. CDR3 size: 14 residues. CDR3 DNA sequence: TGTGCCAGCAGCGCCCGACAGGGTTGGGAGACCCAGTACTTC. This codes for CASSARQGWETQYF.

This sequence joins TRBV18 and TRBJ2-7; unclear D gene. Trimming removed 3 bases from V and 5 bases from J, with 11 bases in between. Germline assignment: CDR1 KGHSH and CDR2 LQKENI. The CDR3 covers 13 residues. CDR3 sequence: CASSPVRADEQYF. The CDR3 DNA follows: TGTGCCAGCTCACCTGTAAGGGCAGACGAGCAGTACTTC.

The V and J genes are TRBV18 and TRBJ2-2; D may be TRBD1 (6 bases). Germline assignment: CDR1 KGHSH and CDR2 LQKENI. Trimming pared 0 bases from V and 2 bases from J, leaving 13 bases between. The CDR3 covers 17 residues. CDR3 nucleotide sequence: TGTGCCAGCTCACCACCGAATCCAGGGGCCAACACCGGGGAGCTGTTTTTT. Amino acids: CASSPPNPGANTGELFF.

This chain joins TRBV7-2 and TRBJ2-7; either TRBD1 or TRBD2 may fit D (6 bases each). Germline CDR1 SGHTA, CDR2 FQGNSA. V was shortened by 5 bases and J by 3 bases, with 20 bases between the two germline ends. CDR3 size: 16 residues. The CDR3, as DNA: TGTGCCAGCAGCGTTGGAGGGGACAAGGGTGTCTACGAGCAGTACTTC. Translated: CASSVGGDKGVYEQYF.

CDR3 coding DNA: TGCGCCAGCAGTACAACCGGGACTAGCGGAGGCGGGTACTTC. It yields the protein CASSTTGTSGGGYF. The chain has TRBV4-1 and TRBJ2-7; 11 nucleotides agree with TRBD2. CDR1 MGHRA and CDR2 YSYEKL come from the germline V gene. V trimming: 6 bases; J trimming: 12 bases; junction bases outside the gene matches: 13. The CDR3 length is 14 residues.

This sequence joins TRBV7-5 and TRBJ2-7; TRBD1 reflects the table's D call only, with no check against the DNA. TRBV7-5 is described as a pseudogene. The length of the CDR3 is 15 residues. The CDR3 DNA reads TGTGTCAGAAGCTTAGTGGGACAGCACACCTACGAGCAGTACTTC. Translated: CVRSLVGQHTYEQYF.

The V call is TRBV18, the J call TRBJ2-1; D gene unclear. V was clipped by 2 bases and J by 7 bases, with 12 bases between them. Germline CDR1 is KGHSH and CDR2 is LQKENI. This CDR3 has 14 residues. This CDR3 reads CASSPTNDPNEQFF. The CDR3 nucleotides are TGTGCCAGCTCACCAACCAACGACCCAAATGAGCAGTTCTTC.

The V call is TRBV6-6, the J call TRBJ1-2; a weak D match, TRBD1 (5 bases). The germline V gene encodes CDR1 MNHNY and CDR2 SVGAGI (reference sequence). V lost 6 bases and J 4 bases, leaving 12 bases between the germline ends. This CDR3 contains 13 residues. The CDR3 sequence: CASRPRGIYGYTF. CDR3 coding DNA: TGTGCCAGCAGACCACGGGGGATCTATGGCTACACCTTC.

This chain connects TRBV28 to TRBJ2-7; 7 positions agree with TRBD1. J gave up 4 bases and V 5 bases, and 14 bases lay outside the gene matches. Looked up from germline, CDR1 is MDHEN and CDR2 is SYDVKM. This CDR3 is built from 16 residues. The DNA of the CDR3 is TGTGCCAGCAGTCCCTTATCCGGGACAGCCACATACGAGCAGTACTTC. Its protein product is CASSPLSGTATYEQYF.

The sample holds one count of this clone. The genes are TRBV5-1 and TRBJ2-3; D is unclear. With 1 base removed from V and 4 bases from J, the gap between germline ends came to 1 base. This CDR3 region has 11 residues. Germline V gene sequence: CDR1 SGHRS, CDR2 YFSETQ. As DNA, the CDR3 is TGCGCCAGCAGCTTGTCAGATACGCAGTATTTT. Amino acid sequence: CASSLSDTQYF.

CDR3 in amino acids: CASSAIQSSYNEQFF. CDR3 nucleotide sequence: TGTGCCAGCAGCGCAATACAGAGCTCCTACAATGAGCAGTTCTTC. This chain uses TRBV5-6 with TRBJ2-1; unclear D gene. The CDR3 has 15 residues. V was clipped by 4 bases and J by 0 bases, with 11 bases between them. CDR1 is SGHDT and CDR2 is YYEEEE in the germline V gene.

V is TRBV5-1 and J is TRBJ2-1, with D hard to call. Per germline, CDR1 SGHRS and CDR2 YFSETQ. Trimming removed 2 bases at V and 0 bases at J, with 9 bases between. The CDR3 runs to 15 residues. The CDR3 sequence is CASSFTESSYNEQFF. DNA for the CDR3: TGCGCCAGCAGCTTTACAGAAAGCTCCTACAATGAGCAGTTCTTC.